The next 28 T cell receptor beta chains were all read from a single sample in a study of cytomegalovirus exposure and HLA in healthy donors. PCR primers comprised 60 Vbeta and 13 Jbeta primers. Using immunoSEQ multiplex PCR, the repertoire was profiled, and TCRdb retains in-frame clones only, with some absent. The sample lists 200,000 or so clones, about 79% seen once, with roughly 0.097% in the top ten. What was sequenced was PBMCs. All receptors derive from a boy between 2 and 10 years old in good health and CMV-seronegative.

This rearrangement joins TRBV12-5 to TRBJ1-1; no definite D call. V lost 2 bases and J lost 4, with 17 bases in between. Germline CDR1 is LGHNT and CDR2 is FRNRAP. The CDR3 spans 16 residues. The chain's CDR3 is CASGLIWGGRGTEAFF. As DNA, the CDR3 is TGTGCTAGTGGTTTGATCTGGGGAGGACGTGGCACTGAAGCTTTCTTT.

The chain uses TRBV19 and TRBJ2-3; 8 bases align to TRBD1. The trim removed 5 bases at V and 2 bases at J, leaving 12 bases unmatched. Germline-derived CDR1 and CDR2 are LNHDA and SQIVND (reference sequence). CDR3 size: 17 residues. The CDR3 spells CASSDSPGQAITDTQYF. As DNA, the CDR3 is TGTGCCAGTAGTGACTCCCCGGGACAGGCGATCACAGATACGCAGTATTTT. Full variable domain (remainder filled in from reference TRBV19 and TRBJ2-3): DGGITQSPKYLFRKEGQNVTLSCEQNLNHDAMYWYRQDPGQGLRLIYYSQIVNDFQKGDIAEGYSVSREKKESFPLTVTSAQKNPTAFYLCASSDSPGQAITDTQYFGPGTRLTVL.

The chain has TRBV4-3 and TRBJ1-1, with 8 bases aligning to TRBD1. After removal of 0 bases from V and 0 bases from J, the junction contained 3 bases not matched to a gene. This CDR3 comprises 16 residues. From germline, CDR1 is LGHNA and CDR2 YSLEER. The CDR3 here is CASSQDHRGMNTEAFF. CDR3 DNA: TGCGCCAGCAGCCAAGACCACAGGGGGATGAACACTGAAGCTTTCTTT.

This clone was recorded a few times. The chain links TRBV7-8 to TRBJ1-6; D ambiguous. Germline assignment: CDR1 SGHVS and CDR2 FQNEAQ. V was shortened by 6 bases and J by 6 bases, with 6 bases between the two germline ends. The CDR3 has 12 amino acids. CDR3 region: CASSFRNSPLHF. The CDR3 bases are TGTGCCAGCAGTTTCCGTAATTCACCCCTCCACTTT.

The V call is TRBV19, the J call TRBJ1-1; maybe TRBD1 (6 bases). CDR1 and CDR2 from the germline V gene are LNHDA and SQIVND (reference sequence). V lost 5 bases and J 1 base, leaving 8 bases between the germline ends. This CDR3 is 13 amino acids long. The DNA of the CDR3 is TGTGCCAGTAGTTTCAGGGGGAACACTGAAGCTTTCTTT. As protein: CASSFRGNTEAFF.

The V and J genes are TRBV4-3 and TRBJ2-3; 12 bases are a match to TRBD2. This CDR3 has 18 amino acids. Germline CDR1 reads LGHNA; CDR2 reads YSLEER. V lost 1 base and J lost 2; bases outside the gene matches: 7. The CDR3 DNA sequence: TGCGCCAGCAGCCAAGGAGCGACTAGCGGGGGATACACAGATACGCAGTATTTT. Its protein is CASSQGATSGGYTDTQYF.

In DNA form, the CDR3 reads TGTGCCAGCAGTTTCGGACAGGGGGCCCGCGAGCAGTACTTC. Its protein product is CASSFGQGAREQYF. This rearrangement joins TRBV6-5 to TRBJ2-7; 11 nucleotides align to TRBD1. The V and J ends lost 4 bases and 6 bases, in that order; junction bases with no gene match: 5. Germline CDR1 and CDR2: MNHEY and SVGAGI. The CDR3 runs to 14 residues.

This clone occurred a few times. One end of the junction does not line up with germline, which may come from a read error. This chain uses TRBV7-9 with TRBJ1-4; 7 nucleotides line up with TRBD1. From germline, CDR1 is SEHNR and CDR2 FQNEAQ (reference sequence). This CDR3 contains 15 residues. CDR3 sequence reads: CSSSFTGVTNEKLFF. The CDR3 region has the DNA TGTTCCAGCAGCTTTACAGGGGTAACTAATGAAAAACTGTTTTTT.

J is TRBJ2-6 and V is TRBV7-9; D is ambiguous. This CDR3 is built from 14 residues. V lost 4 bases, J lost 0 bases, and 4 bases lay in between. Germline V CDR1 and CDR2: SEHNR, FQNEAQ (reference sequence). CDR3 sequence: CASSSSSGANVLTF. CDR3 sequence (DNA): TGTGCCAGCAGCTCCAGCTCTGGGGCCAACGTCCTGACTTTC.

This sequence joins TRBV7-2 and TRBJ2-1; 8 bases map to TRBD2. Losses at the gene ends were 5 bases for V and 9 bases for J; bases not matched to a gene: 15. Germline CDR1 and CDR2: SGHTA and FQGNSA. The CDR3 consists of 16 residues. The CDR3 protein is CASSLLIRGGLGEQFF. The CDR3 coding sequence is TGTGCCAGCAGCCTTTTAATTCGGGGGGGGCTGGGTGAGCAGTTCTTC.

This sequence joins TRBV27 and TRBJ1-6; perhaps TRBD1 as D (5 bases). V shed 6 bases and J shed 14 bases, with 17 bases lying between them. Germline CDR1 MNHEY, CDR2 SMNVEV (reference sequence). The length of the CDR3 is 13 residues. The CDR3: CASSQGPPLTLHF. In DNA, the CDR3 is TGTGCCAGCAGCCAGGGCCCCCCGTTGACCCTCCACTTT.

V and J are TRBV5-1 and TRBJ2-5; D perhaps matches TRBD1 (5 bases). V lost 8 bases and J 5 bases, leaving 19 bases between the germline ends. Looked up from germline, CDR1 is SGHRS and CDR2 is YFSETQ. This CDR3 spans 14 amino acids. The CDR3 reads CASKTPREGETQYF. CDR3 nucleotides: TGCGCCAGTAAAACCCCCAGGGAAGGGGAGACCCAGTACTTC.

The gene calls are TRBV9 and TRBJ1-2, with D uncertain. Germline V gene lookup returns CDR1 SGDLS and CDR2 YYNGEE. Trimming took 0 bases from V and 6 from J, leaving 21 bases between them. The CDR3 has 17 residues. The CDR3 sequence is CASSVGSIVESSHGYTF. The CDR3 bases are TGTGCCAGCAGCGTAGGGTCTATCGTAGAGAGTTCCCATGGCTACACCTTC.

The genes are TRBV27 and TRBJ1-1, with D unresolved. Germline CDR1 is MNHEY and CDR2 is SMNVEV (reference sequence). There are 16 residues in the CDR3. Trimming shortened V by 2 bases and J by 0 bases, and 13 bases separated the two germline ends. The DNA for the CDR3 is TGTGCCAGCAGTTTAAGTTGGCAGCGCCTGAACACTGAAGCTTTCTTT. Encoded protein: CASSLSWQRLNTEAFF.

The chain is built from TRBV7-8 and TRBJ2-2; the match to TRBD2 covers 9 bases. Germline loops: CDR1 SGHVS, CDR2 FQNEAQ. Trimming cost V 5 bases and J 0 bases; bases outside gene matches: 13. This CDR3 has 19 residues. The CDR3 bases are TGTGCCAGCAGCCAAGCGTGGGGCGGGGGGGCTACGAACACCGGGGAGCTGTTTTTT. Protein product: CASSQAWGGGATNTGELFF.

This chain uses TRBV7-9 with TRBJ2-3; TRBD1 matches at 10 bases. Trimming cost V 6 bases and J 2 bases; bases outside gene matches: 11. The germline V gene encodes CDR1 SEHNR and CDR2 FQNEAQ (reference sequence). CDR3 size: 17 residues. In DNA, the CDR3 is TGTGCCAGCAGTTCCACCTTGGGACAGGGGCACACAGATACGCAGTATTTT. Protein: CASSSTLGQGHTDTQYF.

CDR3 coding DNA: TGCGCCAGCAGCCAAGCTCTCCCATTGGCGGGGGCAGATACGCAGTATTTT. Its translation: CASSQALPLAGADTQYF. V and J are TRBV4-1 and TRBJ2-3; 7 positions agree with TRBD2. CDR1 MGHRA and CDR2 YSYEKL come from the germline V gene. The junction had 11 bases not matched to a gene; V was cut back by 1 base and J by 4 bases. The CDR3 length is 17 residues.

The rearrangement joins TRBV18 to TRBJ2-4; 7 bases agree with TRBD1. Germline lookup yields CDR1 KGHSH and CDR2 LQKENI. J was trimmed by 15 bases and V by 0 bases; bases with no gene match: 5. The CDR3 loop spans 12 amino acids. In nucleotides, the CDR3 is TGTGCCAGCTCACCACCTGATAGGGGGCTGTACTTC. This encodes CASSPPDRGLYF. Full variable domain (missing parts from reference TRBV18 and TRBJ2-4): NAGVMQNPRHLVRRRGQEARLRCSPMKGHSHVYWYRQLPEEGLKFMVYLQKENIIDESGMPKERFSAEFPKEGPSILRIQQVVRGDSAAYFCASSPPDRGLYFGAGTRLSVL.

J is TRBJ2-3 and V is TRBV6-6, with a possible D match to TRBD2 (5 bases). V was trimmed by 4 bases and J by 4 bases, leaving 12 bases between them. CDR3 length: 14 residues. Per the germline V gene, CDR1 is MNHNY and CDR2 is SVGAGI (reference sequence). CDR3 amino acids: CASSWGSEADTQYF. CDR3 nucleotides: TGTGCCAGCAGTTGGGGATCGGAGGCAGATACGCAGTATTTT.

A word on this clone: The same CDR3 can be traced to other DNA sequences in this sample. The chain links TRBV4-2 to TRBJ2-7; D not resolved. Trimming pared 0 bases from V and 4 bases from J, leaving 4 bases between. This CDR3 is built from 12 residues. In germline, CDR1 is LGHNA, CDR2 YNFKEQ. CDR3 amino acids: CASSQDGYEQYF. The DNA for the CDR3 is TGTGCCAGCAGCCAAGACGGGTACGAGCAGTACTTC.

The chain couples TRBV4-2 to TRBJ1-6, with D perhaps matching TRBD1 (5 bases). Trimming stripped 4 bases from V and 7 bases from J, with 8 bases between. The CDR3 covers 13 residues. The germline V gene has CDR1 LGHNA and CDR2 YNFKEQ. The DNA of the CDR3 is TGTGCCAGCAGCCGGGGACTCAATTCACCCCTCCACTTT. Amino acids: CASSRGLNSPLHF.

This clone has a handful of counts. Other DNA sequences in this specimen translate into the identical CDR3. The V and J genes are TRBV4-3 and TRBJ1-1; weak D call: TRBD1 (5 bases). There are 13 residues in the CDR3. Trimming stripped 0 bases from V and 3 bases from J, with 5 bases between. Per germline, CDR1 LGHNA and CDR2 YSLEER. DNA for the CDR3: TGCGCCAGCAGCCAAGACAGGGACACTGAAGCTTTCTTT. Protein: CASSQDRDTEAFF.

The gene calls are TRBV6-1 and TRBJ1-2; possibly TRBD1 for D (6 bases). Trimming took 5 bases from V and 4 from J, leaving 11 bases between them. This CDR3 region has 13 residues. Germline CDR1 and CDR2: MNHNS and SASEGT. Here the CDR3 DNA reads TGTGCCAGCAGTTCCTCAGGGGCCTATGGCTACACCTTC. It is translated as CASSSSGAYGYTF.

The CDR3 sequence is CASSLAFSGGTEAFF. The CDR3 nucleotides read TGTGCCAGCAGCTTAGCTTTTTCGGGGGGCACTGAAGCTTTCTTT. The chain has TRBV7-2 and TRBJ1-1; perhaps TRBD1 as D (5 bases). The germline V and J ends were trimmed by 0 bases and 4 bases, with 12 bases remaining between them. The CDR3 runs to 15 residues. The germline V gene has CDR1 SGHTA and CDR2 FQGNSA.

The gene calls are TRBV7-9 and TRBJ2-2; 7 nucleotides align to TRBD1. J lost 6 bases, V lost 11 bases, and 6 bases had no gene match. This CDR3 has 12 residues. Per the germline V gene, CDR1 is SEHNR and CDR2 is FQNEAQ (reference sequence). CDR3 DNA: TGTGCCCCCTTCGGGACAGCCGGGGAGCTGTTTTTT. Its translation: CAPFGTAGELFF.

There are a few counts of this clone. The rearrangement uses TRBV9 and TRBJ2-5; 8 bases line up with TRBD2. The V gene's germline CDR1 is SGDLS and CDR2 YYNGEE. Losses at the gene ends were 4 bases for V and 5 bases for J; bases not matched to a gene: 10. CDR3 length: 15 residues. CDR3 in amino acids: CASSPTGTSGETQYF. CDR3 sequence (DNA): TGTGCCAGCAGCCCAACCGGGACTAGTGGCGAGACCCAGTACTTC.

The chain couples TRBV4-3 to TRBJ1-4; possibly TRBD1 for D (6 bases). V lost 0 bases to trimming and J lost 8 bases, with 10 bases between them. CDR1 and CDR2 (germline): LGHNA, YSLEER. This CDR3 is 14 amino acids long. For the CDR3, the DNA is TGCGCCAGCAGCCAAGACCCCCAGGGGGAAAAACTGTTTTTT. It translates to CASSQDPQGEKLFF.

The chain is built from TRBV4-3 and TRBJ2-3; 8 bases map to TRBD2. Germline-derived CDR1 and CDR2 are LGHNA and YSLEER. J was trimmed by 1 base and V by 4 bases; bases with no gene match: 4. The CDR3 loop spans 15 amino acids. CDR3 coding DNA: TGCGCCAGCAGCCCGGGGGGGAGAGGCACAGATACGCAGTATTTT. Its protein is CASSPGGRGTDTQYF.